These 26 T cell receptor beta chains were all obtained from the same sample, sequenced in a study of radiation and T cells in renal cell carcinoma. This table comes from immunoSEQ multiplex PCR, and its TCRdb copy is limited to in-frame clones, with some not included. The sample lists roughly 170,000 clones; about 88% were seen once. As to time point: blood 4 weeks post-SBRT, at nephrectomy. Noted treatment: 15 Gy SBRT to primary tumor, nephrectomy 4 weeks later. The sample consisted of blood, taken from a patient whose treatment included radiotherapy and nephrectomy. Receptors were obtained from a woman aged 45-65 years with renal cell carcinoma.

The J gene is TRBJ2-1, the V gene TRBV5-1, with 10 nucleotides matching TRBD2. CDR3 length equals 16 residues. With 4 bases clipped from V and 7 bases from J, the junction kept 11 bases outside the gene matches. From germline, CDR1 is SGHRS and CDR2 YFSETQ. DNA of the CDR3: TGCGCCAGCAGCCCACTACCGGGACTAGCGAAGAATGAGCAGTTCTTC. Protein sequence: CASSPLPGLAKNEQFF.

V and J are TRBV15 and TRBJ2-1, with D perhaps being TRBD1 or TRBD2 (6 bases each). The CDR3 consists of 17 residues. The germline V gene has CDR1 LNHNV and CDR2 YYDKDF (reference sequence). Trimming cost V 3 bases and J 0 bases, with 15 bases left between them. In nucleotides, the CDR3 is TGTGCCACCAGCAGGACCCCCGGGGGCCTCTCCTACAATGAGCAGTTCTTC. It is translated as CATSRTPGGLSYNEQFF. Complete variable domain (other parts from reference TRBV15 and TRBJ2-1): DAMVIQNPRYQVTQFGKPVTLSCSQTLNHNVMYWYQQKSSQAPKLLFHYYDKDFNNEADTPDNFQSRRPNTSFCFLDIRSPGLGDTAMYLCATSRTPGGLSYNEQFFGPGTRLTVL.

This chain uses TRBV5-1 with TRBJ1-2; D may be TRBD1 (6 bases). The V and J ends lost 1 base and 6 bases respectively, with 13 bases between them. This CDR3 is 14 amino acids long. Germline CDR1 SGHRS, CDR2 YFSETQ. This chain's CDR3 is CASSLTYREDGYTF. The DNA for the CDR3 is TGCGCCAGCAGCTTGACTTACAGGGAGGATGGCTACACCTTC.

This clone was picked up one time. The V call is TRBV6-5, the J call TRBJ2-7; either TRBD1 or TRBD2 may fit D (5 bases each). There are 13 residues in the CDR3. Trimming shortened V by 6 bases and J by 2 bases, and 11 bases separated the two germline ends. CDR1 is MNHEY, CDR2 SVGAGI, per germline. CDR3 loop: CASRPGDPYEQYF. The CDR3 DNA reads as TGTGCCAGCAGACCCGGGGACCCCTACGAGCAGTACTTC.

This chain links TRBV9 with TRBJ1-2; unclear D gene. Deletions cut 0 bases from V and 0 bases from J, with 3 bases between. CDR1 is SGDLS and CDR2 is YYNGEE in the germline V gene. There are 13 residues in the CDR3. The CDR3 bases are TGTGCCAGCAGCGTAGGGACTAACTATGGCTACACCTTC. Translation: CASSVGTNYGYTF.

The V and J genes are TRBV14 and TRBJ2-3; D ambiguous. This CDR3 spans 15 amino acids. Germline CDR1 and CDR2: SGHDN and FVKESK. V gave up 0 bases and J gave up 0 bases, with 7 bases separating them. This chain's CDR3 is CASSQDLTSTDTQYF. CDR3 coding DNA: TGTGCCAGCAGCCAAGATTTGACTAGCACAGATACGCAGTATTTT.

The CDR3 reads CASSYSLDGYTF. CDR3 in DNA: TGTGCCAGCAGTTACTCGCTCGATGGCTACACCTTC. The chain combines TRBV6-5 with TRBJ1-2; D gene uncertain. Germline CDR1 MNHEY, CDR2 SVGAGI. V was clipped by 0 bases and J by 6 bases, with 5 bases between them. This CDR3 is 12 amino acids long.

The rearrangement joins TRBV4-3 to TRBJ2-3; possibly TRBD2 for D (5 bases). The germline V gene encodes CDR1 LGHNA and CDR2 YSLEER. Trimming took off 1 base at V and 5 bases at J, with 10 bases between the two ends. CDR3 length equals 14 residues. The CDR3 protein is CASSQVLGRDTQYF. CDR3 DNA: TGCGCCAGCAGCCAAGTGCTAGGGAGAGATACGCAGTATTTT.

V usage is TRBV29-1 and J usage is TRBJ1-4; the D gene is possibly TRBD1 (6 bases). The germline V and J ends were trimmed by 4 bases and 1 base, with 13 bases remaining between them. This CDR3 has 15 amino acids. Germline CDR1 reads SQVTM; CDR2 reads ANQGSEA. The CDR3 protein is CSVAGAPGTNEKLFF. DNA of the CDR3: TGCAGCGTTGCAGGGGCGCCGGGAACTAATGAAAAACTGTTTTTT.

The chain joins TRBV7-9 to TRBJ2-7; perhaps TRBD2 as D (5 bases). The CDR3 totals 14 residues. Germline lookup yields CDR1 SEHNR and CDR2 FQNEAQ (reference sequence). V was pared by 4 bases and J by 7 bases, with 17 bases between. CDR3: CASSYGVRGWEQYF. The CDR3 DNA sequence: TGTGCCAGCAGCTATGGGGTCCGGGGATGGGAGCAGTACTTC.

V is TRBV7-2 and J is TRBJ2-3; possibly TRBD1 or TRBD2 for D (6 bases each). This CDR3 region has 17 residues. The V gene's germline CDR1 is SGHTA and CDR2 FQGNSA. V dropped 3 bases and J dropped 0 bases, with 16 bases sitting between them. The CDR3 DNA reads TGTGCCAGCAGCTTTCTCGGGGGCCCCCTTAGCACAGATACGCAGTATTTT. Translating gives CASSFLGGPLSTDTQYF.

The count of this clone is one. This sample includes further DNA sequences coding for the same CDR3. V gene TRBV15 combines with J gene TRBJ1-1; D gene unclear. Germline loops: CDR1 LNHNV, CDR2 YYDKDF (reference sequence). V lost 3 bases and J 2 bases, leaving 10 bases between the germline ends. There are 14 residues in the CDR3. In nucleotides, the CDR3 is TGTGCCACCAGCAGGGAAACCGTTAACACTGAAGCTTTCTTT. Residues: CATSRETVNTEAFF.

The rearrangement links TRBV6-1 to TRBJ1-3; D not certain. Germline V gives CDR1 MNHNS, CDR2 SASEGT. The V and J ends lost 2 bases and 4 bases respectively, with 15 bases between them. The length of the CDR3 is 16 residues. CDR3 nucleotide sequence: TGTGCCAGCAGTGAAAGGACTGGGGAATACGGAAACACCATATATTTT. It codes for CASSERTGEYGNTIYF.

CDR3 in amino acids: CASSLGTGGTDTQYF. As DNA, the CDR3 is TGTGCCAGCAGCTTAGGGACAGGGGGCACAGATACGCAGTATTTT. The chain recombines TRBV6-1 with TRBJ2-3, with 10 bases lining up with TRBD1. There are 15 residues in the CDR3. The germline V gene encodes CDR1 MNHNS and CDR2 SASEGT. V dropped 6 bases and J dropped 1; count of bases not matched to a gene: 4.

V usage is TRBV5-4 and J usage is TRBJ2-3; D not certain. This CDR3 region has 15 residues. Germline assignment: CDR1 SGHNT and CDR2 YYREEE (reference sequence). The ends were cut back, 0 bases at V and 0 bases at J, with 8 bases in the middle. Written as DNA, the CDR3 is TGTGCCAGCAGCTTGGCCCGCCCCAGCACAGATACGCAGTATTTT. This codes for CASSLARPSTDTQYF.

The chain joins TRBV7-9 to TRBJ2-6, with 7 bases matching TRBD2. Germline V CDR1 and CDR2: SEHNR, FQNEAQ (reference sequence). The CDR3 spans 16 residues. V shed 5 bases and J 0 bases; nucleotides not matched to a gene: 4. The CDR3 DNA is TGTGCCAGCAGCAGGGGAGGGGCCTCTGGGGCCAACGTCCTGACTTTC. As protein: CASSRGGASGANVLTF. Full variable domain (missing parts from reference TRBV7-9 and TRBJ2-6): DTGVSQNPRHKITKRGQNVTFRCDPISEHNRLYWYRQTLGQGPEFLTYFQNEAQLEKSRLLSDRFSAERPKGSFSTLEIQRTEQGDSAMYLCASSRGGASGANVLTFGAGSRLTVL.

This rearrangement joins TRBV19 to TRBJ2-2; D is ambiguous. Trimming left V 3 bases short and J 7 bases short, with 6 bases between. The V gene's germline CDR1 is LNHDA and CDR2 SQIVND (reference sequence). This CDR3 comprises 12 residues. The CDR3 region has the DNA TGTGCCAGTAGTATTCTCGGCGGGGAGCTGTTTTTT. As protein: CASSILGGELFF.

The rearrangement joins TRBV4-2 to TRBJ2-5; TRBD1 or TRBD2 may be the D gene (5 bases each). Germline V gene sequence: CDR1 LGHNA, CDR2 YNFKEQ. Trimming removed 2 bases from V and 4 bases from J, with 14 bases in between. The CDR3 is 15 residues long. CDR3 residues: CASSQREPGGETQYF. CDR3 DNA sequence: TGTGCCAGCAGCCAACGGGAACCTGGGGGAGAGACCCAGTACTTC.

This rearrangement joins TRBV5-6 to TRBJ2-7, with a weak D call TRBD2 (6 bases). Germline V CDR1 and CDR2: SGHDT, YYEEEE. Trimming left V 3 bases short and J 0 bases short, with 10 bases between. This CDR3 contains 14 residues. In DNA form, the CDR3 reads TGTGCCAGCAGCTCCCAGGGAGGCTCCTACGAGCAGTACTTC. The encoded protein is CASSSQGGSYEQYF.

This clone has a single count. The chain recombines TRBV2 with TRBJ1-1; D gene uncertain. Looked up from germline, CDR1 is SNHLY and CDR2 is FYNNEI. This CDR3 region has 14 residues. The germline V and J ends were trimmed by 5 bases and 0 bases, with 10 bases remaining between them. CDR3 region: CASSLSTMNTEAFF. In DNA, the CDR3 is TGTGCCAGCAGTCTTTCTACCATGAACACTGAAGCTTTCTTT.

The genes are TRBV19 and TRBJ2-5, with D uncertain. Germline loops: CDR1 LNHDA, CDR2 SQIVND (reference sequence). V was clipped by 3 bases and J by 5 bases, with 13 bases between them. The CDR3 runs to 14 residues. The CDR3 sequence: CASSILLASETQYF. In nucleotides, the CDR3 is TGTGCCAGTAGTATCCTATTAGCCTCGGAGACCCAGTACTTC.

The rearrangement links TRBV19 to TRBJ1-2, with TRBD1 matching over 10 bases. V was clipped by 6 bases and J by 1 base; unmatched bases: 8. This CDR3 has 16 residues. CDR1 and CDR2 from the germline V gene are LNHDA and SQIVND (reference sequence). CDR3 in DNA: TGTGCCAGTAGCAAGAGACAGGGGGCTGATAACTATGGCTACACCTTC. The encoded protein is CASSKRQGADNYGYTF.

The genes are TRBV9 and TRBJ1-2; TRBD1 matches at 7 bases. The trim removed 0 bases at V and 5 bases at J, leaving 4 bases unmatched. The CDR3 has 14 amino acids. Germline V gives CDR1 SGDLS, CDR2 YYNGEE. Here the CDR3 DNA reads TGTGCCAGCAGCGTAGATAACAGGGGATATGGCTACACCTTC. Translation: CASSVDNRGYGYTF.

Here the CDR3 reads CASSYVVLEENEQFF. In DNA form, the CDR3 reads TGTGCCAGCAGTTACGTGGTCCTAGAGGAGAATGAGCAGTTCTTC. The V gene is TRBV6-5, the J gene TRBJ2-1; no definite D call. Trimming took off 2 bases at V and 7 bases at J, with 15 bases between the two ends. The CDR3 length is 15 residues. Per the germline V gene, CDR1 is MNHEY and CDR2 is SVGAGI.

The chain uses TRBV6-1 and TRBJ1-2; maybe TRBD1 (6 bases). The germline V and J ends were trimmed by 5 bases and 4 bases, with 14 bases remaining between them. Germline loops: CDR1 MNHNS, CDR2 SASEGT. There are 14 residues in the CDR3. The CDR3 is CASSTPDSIYGYTF. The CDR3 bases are TGTGCCAGCAGTACGCCGGACAGTATCTATGGCTACACCTTC.

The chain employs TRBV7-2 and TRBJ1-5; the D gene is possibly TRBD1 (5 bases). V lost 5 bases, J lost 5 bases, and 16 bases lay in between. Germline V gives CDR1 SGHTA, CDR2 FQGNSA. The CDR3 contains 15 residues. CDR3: CASSRRSGTDQPQHF. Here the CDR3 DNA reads TGTGCCAGCAGCCGCCGGTCTGGGACGGATCAGCCCCAGCATTTT. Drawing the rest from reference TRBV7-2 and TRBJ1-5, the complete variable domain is GAGVSQSPSNKVTEKGKDVELRCDPISGHTALYWYRQSLGQGLEFLIYFQGNSAPDKSGLPSDRFSAERTGGSVSTLTIQRTQQEDSAVYLCASSRRSGTDQPQHFGDGTRLSIL.